The source of this TCR beta chain is a study of blood T cell repertoires in COVID-19. Overall study: The cDNA or gDNA used as material had been derived from T cells, B-cell-depleted T cells, or PBMCs.

Germline CDR1 and CDR2: KGHSH and LQKENI. CDR3 length: 14 residues. V lost 3 bases and J 3 bases, leaving 12 bases between the germline ends. Profiling relied on immunoSEQ multiplex PCR, and the TCRdb table lists in-frame clones only, not all of them. The table records around 70,000 clones, roughly 79% of them present only once. The gene calls are TRBV18 and TRBJ2-7; D remains ambiguous. The sample taken for sequencing was peripheral blood. The TCR sequence derives from a woman aged 70-85 years with acute or convalescent COVID-19. This CDR3 is CASSPAAHGYEQYF. For the CDR3, the DNA is TGTGCCAGCTCACCCGCCGCTCACGGCTACGAGCAGTACTTC.